The clone carrying this TCR beta chain was seen more than once but under ten times. The CDR3 runs 16 residues. Germline CDR1 is MNHEY and CDR2 is SMNVEV (reference sequence). Germline trimming cut 6 bases from V and 2 bases from J; bases unmatched to any gene: 12. This specimen belongs to a study of molecular identifiers for immune sequencing clone quantification. TCRdb redid the calling of the PCR reads with MiXCR, one entry per CDR3 protein. Of 460,000 or so distinct CDR3 sequences in the sample, about 25% were seen once. The sequence was obtained from a human donor in good health. Some libraries in this study had Jurkat cell RNA spiked in. Material: naive CD8+ T cells from blood, with Jurkat cell RNA spiked in. Subset noted: FACS-sorted CD8+CD4-CCR7+CD45RA+ naive T cells. This chain connects TRBV27 to TRBJ2-7, with 8 bases lining up with TRBD1. The CDR3 region is CASSYSPTGVTYEQYF. DNA of the CDR3: TGTGCCAGCAGCTATTCGCCGACAGGGGTAACCTACGAGCAGTACTTC.